This TCR beta chain was documented in a study of CD8 T cells in Susac syndrome. Study background: Among sequenced Susac syndrome patients, six had active disease and under ten were in remission.

Germline CDR1 and CDR2: MNHEY and SMNVEV (reference sequence). V lost 4 bases, J lost 0 bases, and 6 bases lay in between. The CDR3 runs to 14 residues. This clonotype came up once. With random hexamers, reverse transcription was performed on about 0.5 to 1 ug of RNA. TCRdb re-called the immunoSEQ multiplex PCR reads through MiXCR, storing one row per CDR3 protein. This sample has 200,000 or so distinct CDR3 sequences, with just under 95% found just once. This chain uses TRBV27 with TRBJ2-2, with D unclear. The sequencing sample was made of CD8+ T cells from PBMCs. The receptor was derived from a human donor with Susac syndrome. The CDR3 sequence is CASSWATNTGELFF. In DNA, the CDR3 is TGTGCCAGCAGTTGGGCCACGAACACCGGGGAGCTGTTTTTT.